The source of this TCR beta chain is a study of T cell repertoires in cytomegalovirus infection. Study at large: Signatures in public TCR beta sequences pointed to both CMV infection and matching HLA type. Whole-study findings and limits: Summed frequency of public TCR beta families distinguished CMV carriers with the relevant HLA.

This clonotype was seen many times. Its specificity is unknown. TCRdb re-analysed the reads in MiXCR, keeping a single row per CDR3 protein. The sample consists of fewer than 550,000 distinct CDR3 sequences, over 9% of them appearing once. The receptor's source is a human donor in good health (CMV status not recorded). Some clones in this sample may be carry-over from other donors' samples. The sample comprised PBMCs.

CDR3 protein: CASSEQGILQPQHF. CDR3 nucleotides: TGTGCCAGCAGTGAACAGGGGATACTACAGCCCCAGCATTTT. The chain carries TRBV2 and TRBJ1-5; a weak D match, TRBD1 (6 bases). The CDR3 totals 14 residues. The ends were cut back, 2 bases at V and 7 bases at J, with 12 bases in the middle. Germline V CDR1 and CDR2: SNHLY, FYNNEI. The variable domain in full, with the rest retrieved from reference TRBV2 and TRBJ1-5, is EPEVTQTPSHQVTQMGQEVILRCVPISNHLYFYWYRQILGQKVEFLVSFYNNEISEKSEIFDDQFSVERPDGSNFTLKIRSTKLEDSAMYFCASSEQGILQPQHFGDGTRLSIL.